Presented here are 10 T cell receptor beta chains from one specimen sequenced in a study of T cells in Graves' hyperthyroidism and ophthalmopathy (dated by TCRdb to the late 2010s). To prepare the library, multiplex PCR was applied. TCRdb names Illumina HiSeq 2000 as the instrument used. The TCR beta CDR3 regions were amplified from RNA transcripts. The first round of RT-PCR for the TCR CDR3 was performed with the HTBI primer set and the Qiagen OneStep RT-PCR kit. TCRdb's own reprocessing of the public reads used fastp at Q25 and MiXCR and kept productive beta chains. Each CDR3 protein gets just one entry, which takes the most common genes and DNA from the rows behind it. The sample table shows about 640,000 distinct CDR3 sequences, and less than 25% are seen once. About 35% of the sample belongs to the ten largest clones. Sequencing input: blood. The receptors were sampled from a man in his thirties or forties with Graves' ophthalmopathy.

To note about this clonotype: This sequence may be a read error, since a much larger clone differs from it by one base. DNA for the CDR3: TGTGCCAGCTGGGGGCTTTTTGGCTACACCTTC. Protein product: CASWGLFGYTF. This chain joins TRBV9 and TRBJ1-2; tentatively, D is TRBD1 (6 bases). The CDR3 is made up of 11 amino acids. The V and J ends lost 7 bases and 7 bases respectively, with 11 bases between them. Germline V gene sequence: CDR1 SGDLS, CDR2 YYNGEE.

The sample holds many counts of this clonotype. This sequence joins TRBV28 and TRBJ2-1; 8 bases fit TRBD2. The germline CDR1 and CDR2 sequences are MDHEN and SYDVKM. The J segment lost 5 bases and the V segment lost 5 bases, leaving 11 bases of the junction unmatched. The CDR3 contains 16 residues. The CDR3 sequence: CASSPPTGLGNNEQFF. The CDR3 nucleotides read TGTGCCAGCAGTCCCCCGACGGGACTAGGAAACAATGAGCAGTTCTTC.

This clonotype was seen a few times. J is TRBJ1-5 and V is TRBV15, with a tentative D call TRBD1 (5 bases). In germline, CDR1 is LNHNV, CDR2 YYDKDF (reference sequence). The CDR3 is made up of 12 amino acids. Trimming removed 11 bases at V and 0 bases at J, with 8 bases between. The chain's CDR3 is CAAGVSNQPQHF. The CDR3 DNA is TGTGCCGCGGGGGTTAGCAATCAGCCCCAGCATTTT.

This clonotype was counted between two and nine times. The chain uses TRBV6-5 and TRBJ1-6; 8 nucleotides match TRBD1. The CDR3 has 14 residues. Looked up from germline, CDR1 is MNHEY and CDR2 is SVGAGI. V lost 4 bases and J lost 6; bases outside the gene matches: 2. As DNA, the CDR3 is TGTGCCAGCAGTTGGGGACAGGTTAATTCACCCCTCCACTTT. Translated, it gives CASSWGQVNSPLHF.

The sample holds many counts of this clonotype. The rearrangement uses TRBV20-1 and TRBJ2-1, with TRBD2 identical over 7 bases. Trimming cost V 3 bases and J 0 bases; bases outside gene matches: 17. This CDR3 has 19 residues. Germline lookup yields CDR1 DFQATT and CDR2 SNEGSKA (reference sequence). This chain's CDR3 is CSARPGLPSLLSSYNEQFF. CDR3 DNA sequence: TGCAGTGCTAGGCCGGGACTACCATCCCTACTGAGCTCCTACAATGAGCAGTTCTTC.

The rearrangement uses TRBV28 and TRBJ2-3; no clear D. The V gene lost 6 bases and the J gene lost 1 base, with 17 bases spanning the gap. In germline, CDR1 is MDHEN, CDR2 SYDVKM. The CDR3 contains 16 residues. The CDR3 here is CASSLDRSWGTDTQYF. Here the CDR3 DNA reads TGTGCCAGCAGCTTAGATCGTTCTTGGGGCACAGATACGCAGTATTTT.

This clonotype appeared many times. The V gene is TRBV28, the J gene TRBJ1-6, with a possible D match to TRBD1 (6 bases). The CDR3 contains 15 residues. Trimming left V 4 bases short and J 9 bases short, with 16 bases between. CDR1 is MDHEN, CDR2 SYDVKM, per germline. Written as DNA, the CDR3 is TGTGCCAGCAGTTCCGGTTCAGGGGAATCTTCACCCCTCCACTTT. Translated: CASSSGSGESSPLHF.

This sequence joins TRBV15 and TRBJ2-1; no clear D. This CDR3 contains 15 residues. From germline, CDR1 is LNHNV and CDR2 YYDKDF (reference sequence). V was cut by 0 bases and J by 1 base, with 7 bases left in between. The DNA for the CDR3 is TGTGCCACCAGCAGAGATCCCAAGTCCTACAATGAGCAGTTCTTC. Its translation is CATSRDPKSYNEQFF. The full variable domain, rest sourced from reference TRBV15 and TRBJ2-1, is DAMVIQNPRYQVTQFGKPVTLSCSQTLNHNVMYWYQQKSSQAPKLLFHYYDKDFNNEADTPDNFQSRRPNTSFCFLDIRSPGLGDTAMYLCATSRDPKSYNEQFFGPGTRLTVL.

This chain joins TRBV12-3 or TRBV12-4 and TRBJ2-4; no clear D. The CDR3 loop spans 13 amino acids. The germline V and J ends were trimmed by 6 bases and 0 bases, with 6 bases remaining between them. As DNA, the CDR3 is TGTGCCAGCAGCGCAGGAGCCAAAAACATTCAGTACTTC. This translates into CASSAGAKNIQYF.

There are many counts of this clonotype. This sequence joins TRBV28 and TRBJ2-7; D could derive from TRBD1 or TRBD2 (5 bases each). V lost 4 bases and J lost 3, with 19 bases in between. Germline CDR1 is MDHEN and CDR2 is SYDVKM. This CDR3 spans 16 amino acids. CDR3 sequence reads: CASSSLSGTDFYEQYF. As DNA, the CDR3 is TGTGCCAGCAGTTCCCTATCCGGGACGGACTTCTACGAGCAGTACTTC.